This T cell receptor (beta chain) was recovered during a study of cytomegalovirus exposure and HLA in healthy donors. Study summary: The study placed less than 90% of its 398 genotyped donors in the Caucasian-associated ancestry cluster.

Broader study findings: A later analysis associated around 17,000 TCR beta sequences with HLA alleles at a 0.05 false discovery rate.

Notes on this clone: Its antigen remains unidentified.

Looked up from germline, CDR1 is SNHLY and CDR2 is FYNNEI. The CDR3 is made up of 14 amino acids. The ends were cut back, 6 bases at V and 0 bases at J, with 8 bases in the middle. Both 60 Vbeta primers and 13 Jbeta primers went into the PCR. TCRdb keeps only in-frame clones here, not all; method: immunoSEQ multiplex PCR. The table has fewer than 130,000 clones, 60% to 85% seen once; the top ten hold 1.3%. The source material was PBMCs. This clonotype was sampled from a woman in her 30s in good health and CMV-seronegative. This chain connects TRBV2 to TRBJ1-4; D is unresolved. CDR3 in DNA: TGTGCCAGCAGGTTATATACAACTAATGAAAAACTGTTTTTT. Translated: CASRLYTTNEKLFF. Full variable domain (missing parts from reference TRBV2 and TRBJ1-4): EPEVTQTPSHQVTQMGQEVILRCVPISNHLYFYWYRQILGQKVEFLVSFYNNEISEKSEIFDDQFSVERPDGSNFTLKIRSTKLEDSAMYFCASRLYTTNEKLFFGSGTQLSVL.